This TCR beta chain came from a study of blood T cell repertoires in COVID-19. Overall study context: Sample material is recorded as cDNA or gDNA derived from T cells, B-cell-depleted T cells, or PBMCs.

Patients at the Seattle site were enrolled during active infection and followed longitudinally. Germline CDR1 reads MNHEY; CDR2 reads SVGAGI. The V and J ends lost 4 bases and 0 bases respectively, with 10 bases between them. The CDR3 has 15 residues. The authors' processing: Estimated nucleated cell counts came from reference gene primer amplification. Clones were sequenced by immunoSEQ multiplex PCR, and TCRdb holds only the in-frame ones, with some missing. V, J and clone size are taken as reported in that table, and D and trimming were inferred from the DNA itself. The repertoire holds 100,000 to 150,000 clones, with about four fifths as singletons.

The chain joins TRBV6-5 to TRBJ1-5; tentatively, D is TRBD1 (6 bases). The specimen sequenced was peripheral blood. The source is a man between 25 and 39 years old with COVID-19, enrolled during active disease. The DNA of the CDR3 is TGTGCCAGCAGTTTCTGGACAGCTAGCAATCAGCCCCAGCATTTT. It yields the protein CASSFWTASNQPQHF.